This T cell receptor beta chain was sequenced for a study of T cell repertoires in cytomegalovirus infection. Study context: HLA-B-restricted CMV epitopes that are well studied were used alongside recently identified HLA-C-restricted ones. Indications of both CMV infection and matching HLA type were provided by public TCR beta signatures.

Using its own MiXCR run on the reads, TCRdb lists one record per CDR3 protein. The profile shows more than 250,000 distinct CDR3 sequences, 20% to 30% of them singletons. This clonotype has only a few counts. Antigen unknown. Whole-study findings and limits: Cumulative frequency (of public TCR beta family members) identified carriers of CMV plus the relevant HLA. HLA-C-restricted CMV-specific TCR beta clonotypes prevailed in the ex vivo response.

Per the germline V gene, CDR1 is SNHLY and CDR2 is FYNNEI. The CDR3 consists of 15 residues. J was trimmed by 0 bases and V by 3 bases; bases with no gene match: 4. The sequencing used cultured PBMCs, collected from culture after CMV antigen stimulation. The V and J genes are TRBV2 and TRBJ2-7; 8 bases agree with TRBD1. The source of this sequence is a human donor in good health (CMV status not recorded). Some clones in this sample may be carry-over from other donors' samples. CDR3 bases: TGTGCCAGCAGTGAGGGGACAGGAAGCTCCTACGAGCAGTACTTC. It translates to CASSEGTGSSYEQYF.